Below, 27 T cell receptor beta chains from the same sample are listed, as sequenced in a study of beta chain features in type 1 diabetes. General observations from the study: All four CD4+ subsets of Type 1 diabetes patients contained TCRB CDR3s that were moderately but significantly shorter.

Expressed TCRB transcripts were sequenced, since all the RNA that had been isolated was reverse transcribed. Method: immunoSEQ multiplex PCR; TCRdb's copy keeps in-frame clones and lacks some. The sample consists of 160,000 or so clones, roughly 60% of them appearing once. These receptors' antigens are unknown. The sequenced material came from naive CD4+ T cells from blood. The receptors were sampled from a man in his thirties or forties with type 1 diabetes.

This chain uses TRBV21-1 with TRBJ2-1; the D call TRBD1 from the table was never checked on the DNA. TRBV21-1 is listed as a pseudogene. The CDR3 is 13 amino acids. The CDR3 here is CASSGQRQPPKFF. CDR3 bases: TGTGCCAGCAGTGGACAGCGCCAACCCCCAAAGTTCTTC.

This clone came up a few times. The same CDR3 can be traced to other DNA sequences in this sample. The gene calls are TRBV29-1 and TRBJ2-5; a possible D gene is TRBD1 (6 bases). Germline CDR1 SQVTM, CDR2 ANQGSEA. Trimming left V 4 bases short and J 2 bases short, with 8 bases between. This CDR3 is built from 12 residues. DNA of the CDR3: TGCAGCGTTGTCAGGGGACAAGAGACCCAGTACTTC. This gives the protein CSVVRGQETQYF.

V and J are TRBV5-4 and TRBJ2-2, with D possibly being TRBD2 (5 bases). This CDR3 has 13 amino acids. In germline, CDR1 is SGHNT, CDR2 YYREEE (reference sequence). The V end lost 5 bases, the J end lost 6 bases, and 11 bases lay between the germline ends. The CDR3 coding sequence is TGTGCCAGCAGATCCGACGGGGCCGGGGAGCTGTTTTTT. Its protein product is CASRSDGAGELFF.

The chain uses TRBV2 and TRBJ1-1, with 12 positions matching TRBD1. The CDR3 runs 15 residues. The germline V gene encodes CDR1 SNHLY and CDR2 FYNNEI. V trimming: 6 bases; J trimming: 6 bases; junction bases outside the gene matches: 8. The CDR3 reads CASRELGTGGPEAFF. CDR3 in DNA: TGTGCCAGCAGGGAGTTAGGGACAGGGGGCCCTGAAGCTTTCTTT.

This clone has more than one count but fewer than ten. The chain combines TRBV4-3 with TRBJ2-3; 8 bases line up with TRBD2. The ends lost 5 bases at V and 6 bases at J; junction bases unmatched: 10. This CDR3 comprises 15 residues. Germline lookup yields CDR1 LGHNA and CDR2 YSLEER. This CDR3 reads CASSLTGSGVDTQYF. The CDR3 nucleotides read TGCGCCAGCAGCTTAACGGGTAGCGGGGTGGATACGCAGTATTTT.

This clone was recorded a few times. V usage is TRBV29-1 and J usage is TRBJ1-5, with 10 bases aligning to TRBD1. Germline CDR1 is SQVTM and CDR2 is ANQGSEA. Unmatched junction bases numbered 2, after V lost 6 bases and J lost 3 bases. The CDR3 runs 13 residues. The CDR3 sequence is CSVGTGVNQPQHF. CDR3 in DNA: TGCAGCGTGGGGACAGGGGTCAATCAGCCCCAGCATTTT.

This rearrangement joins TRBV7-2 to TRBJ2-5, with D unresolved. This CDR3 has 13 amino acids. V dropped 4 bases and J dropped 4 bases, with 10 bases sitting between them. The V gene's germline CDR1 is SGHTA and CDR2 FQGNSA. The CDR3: CASSSRVGETQYF. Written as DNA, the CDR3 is TGTGCCAGCAGCTCCCGGGTGGGAGAGACCCAGTACTTC.

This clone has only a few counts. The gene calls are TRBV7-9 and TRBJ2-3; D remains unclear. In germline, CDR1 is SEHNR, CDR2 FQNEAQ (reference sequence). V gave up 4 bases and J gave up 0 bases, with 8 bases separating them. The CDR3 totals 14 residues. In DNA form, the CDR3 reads TGTGCCAGCAGCTATAGGAGTAGCACAGATACGCAGTATTTT. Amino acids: CASSYRSSTDTQYF.

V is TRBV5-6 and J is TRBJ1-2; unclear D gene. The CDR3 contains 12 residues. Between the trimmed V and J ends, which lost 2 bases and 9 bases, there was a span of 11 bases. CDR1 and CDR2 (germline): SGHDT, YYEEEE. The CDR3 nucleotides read TGTGCCAGCAGCTTACCCGCAGTGCGCTACACCTTC. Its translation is CASSLPAVRYTF.

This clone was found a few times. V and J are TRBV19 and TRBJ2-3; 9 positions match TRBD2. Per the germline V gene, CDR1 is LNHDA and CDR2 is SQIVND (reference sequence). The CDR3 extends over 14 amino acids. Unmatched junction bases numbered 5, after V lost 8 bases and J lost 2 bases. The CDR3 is CASQTSGFTDTQYF. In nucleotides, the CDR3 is TGTGCCAGTCAGACTAGCGGTTTCACAGATACGCAGTATTTT.

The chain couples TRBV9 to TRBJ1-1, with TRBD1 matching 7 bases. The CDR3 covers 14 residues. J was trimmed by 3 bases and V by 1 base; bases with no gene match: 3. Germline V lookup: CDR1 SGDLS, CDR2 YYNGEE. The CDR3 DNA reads TGTGCCAGCAGCGTACAAGGGACAGACACTGAAGCTTTCTTT. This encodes CASSVQGTDTEAFF.

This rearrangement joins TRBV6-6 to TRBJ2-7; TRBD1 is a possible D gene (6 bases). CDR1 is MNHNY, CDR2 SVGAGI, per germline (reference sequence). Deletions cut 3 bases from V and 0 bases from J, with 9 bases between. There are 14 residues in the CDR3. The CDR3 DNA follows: TGTGCCAGCAGTTATACAGGGAGCTCCTACGAGCAGTACTTC. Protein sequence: CASSYTGSSYEQYF.

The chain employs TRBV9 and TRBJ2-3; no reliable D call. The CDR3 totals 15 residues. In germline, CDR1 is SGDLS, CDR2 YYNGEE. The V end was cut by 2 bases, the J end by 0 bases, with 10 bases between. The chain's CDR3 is CASSVSDWSTDTQYF. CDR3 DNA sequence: TGTGCCAGCAGCGTCAGCGACTGGAGCACAGATACGCAGTATTTT.

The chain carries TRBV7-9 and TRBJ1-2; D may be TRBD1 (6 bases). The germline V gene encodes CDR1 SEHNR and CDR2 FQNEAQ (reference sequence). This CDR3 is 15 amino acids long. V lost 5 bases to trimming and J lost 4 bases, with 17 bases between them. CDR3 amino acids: CASSPPRTDSYGYTF. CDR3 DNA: TGTGCCAGCAGCCCCCCCCGGACAGATTCCTATGGCTACACCTTC.

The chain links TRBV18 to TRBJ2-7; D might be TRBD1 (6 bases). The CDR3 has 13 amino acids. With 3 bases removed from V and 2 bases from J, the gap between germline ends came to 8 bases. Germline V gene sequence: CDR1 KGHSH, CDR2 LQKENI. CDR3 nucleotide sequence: TGTGCCAGCTCACCCGACAGGACCTACGAGCAGTACTTC. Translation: CASSPDRTYEQYF.

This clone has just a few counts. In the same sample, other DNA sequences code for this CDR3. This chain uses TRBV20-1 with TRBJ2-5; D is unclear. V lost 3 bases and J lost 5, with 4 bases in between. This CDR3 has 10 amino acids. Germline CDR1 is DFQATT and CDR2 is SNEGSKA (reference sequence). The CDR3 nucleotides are TGCAGTGCTAGTAAGGAGACCCAGTACTTC. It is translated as CSASKETQYF.

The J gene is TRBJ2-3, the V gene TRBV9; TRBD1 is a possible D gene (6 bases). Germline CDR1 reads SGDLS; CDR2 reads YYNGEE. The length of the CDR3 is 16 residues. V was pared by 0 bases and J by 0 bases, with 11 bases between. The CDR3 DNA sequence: TGTGCCAGCAGCGTAGCAGGGGTCTGGAGCACAGATACGCAGTATTTT. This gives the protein CASSVAGVWSTDTQYF.

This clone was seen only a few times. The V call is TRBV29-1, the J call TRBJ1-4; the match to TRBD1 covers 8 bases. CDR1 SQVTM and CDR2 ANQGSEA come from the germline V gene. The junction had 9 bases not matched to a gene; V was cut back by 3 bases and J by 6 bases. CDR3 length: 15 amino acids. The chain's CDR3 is CSVDLDRVDDEKLFF. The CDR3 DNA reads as TGCAGCGTTGACCTGGACAGGGTGGACGATGAAAAACTGTTTTTT.

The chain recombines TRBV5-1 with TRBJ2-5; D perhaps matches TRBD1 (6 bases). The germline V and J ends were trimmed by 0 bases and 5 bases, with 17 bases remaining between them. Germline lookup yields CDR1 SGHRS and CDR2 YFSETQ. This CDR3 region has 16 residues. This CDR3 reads CASSLDQGIVAETQYF. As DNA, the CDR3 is TGCGCCAGCAGCTTGGATCAGGGGATTGTGGCGGAGACCCAGTACTTC.

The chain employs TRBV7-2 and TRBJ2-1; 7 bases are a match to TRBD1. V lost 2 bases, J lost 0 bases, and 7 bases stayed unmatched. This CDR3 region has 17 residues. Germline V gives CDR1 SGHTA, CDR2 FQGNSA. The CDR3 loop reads CASSLRDSPNSYNEQFF. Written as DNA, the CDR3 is TGTGCCAGCAGCTTAAGGGACAGCCCCAACTCCTACAATGAGCAGTTCTTC.

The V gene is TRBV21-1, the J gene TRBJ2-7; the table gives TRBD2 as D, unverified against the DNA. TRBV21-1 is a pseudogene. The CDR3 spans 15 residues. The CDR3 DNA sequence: TGTGCCAGCAGCAAAGAAACAAGGAGGTCCTACGAGCAGTACTTC. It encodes CASSKETRRSYEQYF.

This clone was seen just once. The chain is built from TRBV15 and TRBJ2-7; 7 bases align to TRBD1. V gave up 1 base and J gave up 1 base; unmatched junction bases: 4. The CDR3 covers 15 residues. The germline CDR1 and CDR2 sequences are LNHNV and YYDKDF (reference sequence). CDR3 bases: TGTGCCACCAGCAGAGGACAGGGTCCATCCTACGAGCAGTACTTC. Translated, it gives CATSRGQGPSYEQYF.

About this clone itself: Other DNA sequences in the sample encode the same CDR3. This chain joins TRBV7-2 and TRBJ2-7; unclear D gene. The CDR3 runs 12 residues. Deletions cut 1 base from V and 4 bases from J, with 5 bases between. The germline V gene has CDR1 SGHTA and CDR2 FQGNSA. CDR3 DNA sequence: TGTGCCAGCAGCTTAGTGGGATACGAGCAGTACTTC. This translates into CASSLVGYEQYF.

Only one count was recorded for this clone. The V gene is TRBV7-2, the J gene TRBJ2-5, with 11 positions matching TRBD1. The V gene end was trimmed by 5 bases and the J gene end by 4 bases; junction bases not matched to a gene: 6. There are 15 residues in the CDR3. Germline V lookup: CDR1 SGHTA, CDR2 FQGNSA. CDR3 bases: TGTGCCAGCAGCCGGACAGGGGGCGTAGGAGAGACCCAGTACTTC. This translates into CASSRTGGVGETQYF.

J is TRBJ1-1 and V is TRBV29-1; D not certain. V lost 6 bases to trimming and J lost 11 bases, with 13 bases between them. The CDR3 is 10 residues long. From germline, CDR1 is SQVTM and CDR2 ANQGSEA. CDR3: CSVTRVLAFF. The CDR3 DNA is TGCAGCGTCACAAGGGTGCTCGCTTTCTTT.

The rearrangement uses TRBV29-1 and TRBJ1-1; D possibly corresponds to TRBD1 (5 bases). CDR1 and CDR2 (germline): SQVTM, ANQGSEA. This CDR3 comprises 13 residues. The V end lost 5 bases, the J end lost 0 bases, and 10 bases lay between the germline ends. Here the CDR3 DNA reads TGCAGCGTTTTTGACAGAATGAACACTGAAGCTTTCTTT. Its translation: CSVFDRMNTEAFF.

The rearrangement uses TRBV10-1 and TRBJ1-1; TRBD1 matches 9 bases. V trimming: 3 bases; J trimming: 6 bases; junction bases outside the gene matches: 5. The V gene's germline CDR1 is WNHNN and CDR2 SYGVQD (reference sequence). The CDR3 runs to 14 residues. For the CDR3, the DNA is TGCGCCAGCAGTGAACAGGGGGCTCGGTCTGAAGCTTTCTTT. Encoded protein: CASSEQGARSEAFF.